One and the same sample provided the 5 T cell receptor beta chains below, sequenced in a study of T cells in Graves' hyperthyroidism and ophthalmopathy. Amplified TCR beta CDR3 regions came from RNA transcripts. The study used the HTBI primer set for a first-round RT-PCR of the TCR CDR3. TCRdb passed the multiplex PCR reads through MiXCR, listing each CDR3 protein once. Here the sample spans 300,000 to 450,000 distinct CDR3 sequences, roughly 14% being singletons. The sample consisted of blood. Receptors were obtained from a woman aged 55-70 years with Graves' hyperthyroidism.

The sample holds many counts of this clonotype. The V gene is TRBV4-2, the J gene TRBJ2-3, with 7 bases matching TRBD2. The CDR3 covers 16 residues. Germline values: CDR1 LGHNA, CDR2 YNFKEQ. V lost 1 base to trimming and J lost 3 bases; unmatched junction nucleotides: 7. CDR3 DNA: TGTGCCAGCAGCCAAGTGGGCGGGAGTGGAACAGATACGCAGTATTTT. This sequence encodes CASSQVGGSGTDTQYF.

This chain links TRBV27 with TRBJ1-2; no reliable D call. The germline CDR1 and CDR2 sequences are MNHEY and SMNVEV (reference sequence). The CDR3 totals 14 residues. Trimming cost V 5 bases and J 1 base, with 11 bases left between them. CDR3 in DNA: TGTGCCAGCAGTCCCCGCCCCTATAACTATGGCTACACCTTC. Protein product: CASSPRPYNYGYTF.

At least ten counts were recorded for this clonotype. J is TRBJ2-1 and V is TRBV5-1; D gene uncertain. Looked up from germline, CDR1 is SGHRS and CDR2 is YFSETQ. V gave up 0 bases and J gave up 6 bases, with 10 bases separating them. The length of the CDR3 is 14 residues. CDR3 nucleotide sequence: TGCGCCAGCAGCTTGGCACCGGGTACCAATGAGCAGTTCTTC. Amino acids: CASSLAPGTNEQFF.

The CDR3 DNA reads TGTGCCAGCAGCGCCGGACAGGGGAGGGGCAAAAACATTCAGTACTTC. It yields the protein CASSAGQGRGKNIQYF. The chain joins TRBV7-3 to TRBJ2-4; TRBD1 matches 9 bases. Unmatched junction bases numbered 8, after V lost 5 bases and J lost 3 bases. Germline values: CDR1 SGHTA, CDR2 FQGTGA. This CDR3 is built from 16 residues.

This clonotype was seen repeatedly, ten times or more. The rearrangement links TRBV11-3 to TRBJ2-1; D gene unclear. Germline V gene sequence: CDR1 SGHNT, CDR2 YENEEA. Between the trimmed V and J ends, which lost 1 base and 5 bases, there was a span of 9 bases. The CDR3 contains 14 residues. Here the CDR3 reads CASSLVRTNNEQFF. The CDR3 coding sequence is TGTGCCAGCAGCTTAGTAAGAACAAACAATGAGCAGTTCTTC.